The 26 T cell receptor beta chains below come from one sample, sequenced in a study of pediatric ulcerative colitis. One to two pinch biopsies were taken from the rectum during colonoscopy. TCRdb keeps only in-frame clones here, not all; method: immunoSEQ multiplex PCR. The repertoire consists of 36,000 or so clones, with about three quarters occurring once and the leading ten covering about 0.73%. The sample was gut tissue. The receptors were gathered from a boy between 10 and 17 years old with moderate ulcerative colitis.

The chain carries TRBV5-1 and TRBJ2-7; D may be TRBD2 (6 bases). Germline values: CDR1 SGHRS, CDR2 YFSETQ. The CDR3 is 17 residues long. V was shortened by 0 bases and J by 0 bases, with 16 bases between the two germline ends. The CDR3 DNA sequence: TGCGCCAGCAGCTTGGAGTCTAGCGCCACGCTCTCCTACGAGCAGTACTTC. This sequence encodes CASSLESSATLSYEQYF.

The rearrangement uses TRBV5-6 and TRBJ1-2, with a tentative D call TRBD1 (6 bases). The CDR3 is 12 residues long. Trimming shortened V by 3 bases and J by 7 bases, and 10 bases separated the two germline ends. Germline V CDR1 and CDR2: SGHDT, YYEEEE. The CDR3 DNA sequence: TGTGCCAGCAGCTATAACAGGGCTGGCTACACCTTC. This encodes CASSYNRAGYTF. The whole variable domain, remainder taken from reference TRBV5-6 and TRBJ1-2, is DAGVTQSPTHLIKTRGQQVTLRCSPKSGHDTVSWYQQALGQGPQFIFQYYEEEERQRGNFPDRFSGHQFPNYSSELNVNALLLGDSALYLCASSYNRAGYTFGSGTRLTVV.

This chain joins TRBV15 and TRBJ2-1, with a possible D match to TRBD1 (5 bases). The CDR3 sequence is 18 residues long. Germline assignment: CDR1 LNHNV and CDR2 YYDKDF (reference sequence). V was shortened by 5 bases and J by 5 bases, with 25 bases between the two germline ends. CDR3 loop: CATSGPHSGFGLHNEQFF. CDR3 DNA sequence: TGTGCCACCAGCGGCCCGCACTCAGGGTTTGGGCTGCACAATGAGCAGTTCTTC.

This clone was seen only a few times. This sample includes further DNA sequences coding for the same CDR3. The CDR3 DNA is TGTGCCAGCAGTGAAGGAGCAGGGGGCACGTACGAGCAGTACTTC. It codes for CASSEGAGGTYEQYF. The chain is built from TRBV6-1 and TRBJ2-7, with 8 bases matching TRBD1. Germline V lookup: CDR1 MNHNS, CDR2 SASEGT. Trimming cost V 1 base and J 4 bases; bases outside gene matches: 6. This CDR3 is built from 15 residues.

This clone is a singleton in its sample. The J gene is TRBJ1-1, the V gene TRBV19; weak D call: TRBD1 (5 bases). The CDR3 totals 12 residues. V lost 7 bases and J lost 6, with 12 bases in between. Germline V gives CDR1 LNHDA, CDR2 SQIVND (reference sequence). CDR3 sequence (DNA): TGTGCCAGTAATGGAGGAGGGGCTGAAGCTTTCTTT. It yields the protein CASNGGGAEAFF. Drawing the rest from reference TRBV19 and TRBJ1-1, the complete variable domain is DGGITQSPKYLFRKEGQNVTLSCEQNLNHDAMYWYRQDPGQGLRLIYYSQIVNDFQKGDIAEGYSVSREKKESFPLTVTSAQKNPTAFYLCASNGGGAEAFFGQGTRLTVV.

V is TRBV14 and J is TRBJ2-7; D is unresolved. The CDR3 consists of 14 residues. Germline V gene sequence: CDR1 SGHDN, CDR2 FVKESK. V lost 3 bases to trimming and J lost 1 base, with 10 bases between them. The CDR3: CASSHTIRSYEQYF. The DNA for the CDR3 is TGTGCCAGCAGCCACACTATCCGGTCCTACGAGCAGTACTTC.

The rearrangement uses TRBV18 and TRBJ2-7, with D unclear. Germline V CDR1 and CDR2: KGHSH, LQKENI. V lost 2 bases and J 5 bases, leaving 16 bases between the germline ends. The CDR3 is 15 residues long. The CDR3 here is CASSPSSGPSDEQYF. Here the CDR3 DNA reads TGTGCCAGCTCACCATCTTCCGGACCCTCGGACGAGCAGTACTTC. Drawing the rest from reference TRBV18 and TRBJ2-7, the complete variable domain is NAGVMQNPRHLVRRRGQEARLRCSPMKGHSHVYWYRQLPEEGLKFMVYLQKENIIDESGMPKERFSAEFPKEGPSILRIQQVVRGDSAAYFCASSPSSGPSDEQYFGPGTRLTVT.

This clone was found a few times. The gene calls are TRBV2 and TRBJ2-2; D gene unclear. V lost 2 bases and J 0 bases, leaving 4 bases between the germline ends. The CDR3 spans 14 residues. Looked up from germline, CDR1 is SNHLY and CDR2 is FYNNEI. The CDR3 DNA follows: TGTGCCAGCAGTGAACGGACGAACACCGGGGAGCTGTTTTTT. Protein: CASSERTNTGELFF.

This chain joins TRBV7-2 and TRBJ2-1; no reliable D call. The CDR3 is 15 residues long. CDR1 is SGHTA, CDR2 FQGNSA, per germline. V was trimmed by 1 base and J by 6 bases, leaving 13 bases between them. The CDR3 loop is CASSLESTTTNEQFF. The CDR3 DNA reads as TGTGCCAGCAGCTTAGAATCGACGACCACCAATGAGCAGTTCTTC.

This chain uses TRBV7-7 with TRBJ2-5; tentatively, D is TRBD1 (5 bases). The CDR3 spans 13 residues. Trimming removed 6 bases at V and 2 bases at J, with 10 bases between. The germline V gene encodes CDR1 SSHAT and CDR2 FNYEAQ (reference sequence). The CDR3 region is CASSLTEQETQYF. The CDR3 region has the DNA TGTGCCAGCAGTTTGACAGAACAAGAGACCCAGTACTTC.

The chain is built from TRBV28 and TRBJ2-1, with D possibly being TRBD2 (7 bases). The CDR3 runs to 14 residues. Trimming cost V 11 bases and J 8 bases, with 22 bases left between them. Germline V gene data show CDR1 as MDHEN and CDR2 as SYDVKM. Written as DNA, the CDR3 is TGTGCCTTGGCGAGGGGGGGCCCTTCCCATGAGCAGTTCTTC. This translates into CALARGGPSHEQFF.

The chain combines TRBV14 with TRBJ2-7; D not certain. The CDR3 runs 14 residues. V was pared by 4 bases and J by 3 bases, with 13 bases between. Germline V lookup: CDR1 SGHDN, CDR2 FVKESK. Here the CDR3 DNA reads TGTGCCAGCAGCCGATCCGGTTGGGGCTACGAGCAGTACTTC. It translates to CASSRSGWGYEQYF.

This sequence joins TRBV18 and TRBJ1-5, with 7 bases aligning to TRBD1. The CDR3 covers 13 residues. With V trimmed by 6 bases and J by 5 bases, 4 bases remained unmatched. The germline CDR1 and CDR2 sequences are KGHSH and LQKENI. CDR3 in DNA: TGTGCCAGCTCCCAGGGGGATGATCAGCCCCAGCATTTT. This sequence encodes CASSQGDDQPQHF.

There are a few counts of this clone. The CDR3 DNA reads TGTGCCAGCAGCAGACGCAGGGCAGGAGGCTACACCTTC. Its protein product is CASSRRRAGGYTF. V usage is TRBV5-6 and J usage is TRBJ1-2; tentative D call: TRBD1 (5 bases). This CDR3 region has 13 residues. CDR1 and CDR2 from the germline V gene are SGHDT and YYEEEE. V was cut by 4 bases and J by 8 bases, with 15 bases left in between.

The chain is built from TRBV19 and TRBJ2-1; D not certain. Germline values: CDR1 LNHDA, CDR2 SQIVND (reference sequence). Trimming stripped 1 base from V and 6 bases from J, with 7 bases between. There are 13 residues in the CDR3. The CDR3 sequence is CASSIGSGNEQFF. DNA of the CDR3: TGTGCCAGTAGTATAGGATCGGGCAATGAGCAGTTCTTC. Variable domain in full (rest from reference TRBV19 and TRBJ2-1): DGGITQSPKYLFRKEGQNVTLSCEQNLNHDAMYWYRQDPGQGLRLIYYSQIVNDFQKGDIAEGYSVSREKKESFPLTVTSAQKNPTAFYLCASSIGSGNEQFFGPGTRLTVL.

CDR3 residues: CASGKGGLSSYEQYF. The CDR3 coding sequence is TGTGCCAGCGGTAAGGGGGGCCTGAGCTCCTACGAGCAGTACTTC. V usage is TRBV9 and J usage is TRBJ2-7, with D perhaps given as TRBD1 or TRBD2 (6 bases each). CDR3 length: 15 amino acids. Germline V gene sequence: CDR1 SGDLS, CDR2 YYNGEE. Trimming pared 7 bases from V and 0 bases from J, leaving 17 bases between.

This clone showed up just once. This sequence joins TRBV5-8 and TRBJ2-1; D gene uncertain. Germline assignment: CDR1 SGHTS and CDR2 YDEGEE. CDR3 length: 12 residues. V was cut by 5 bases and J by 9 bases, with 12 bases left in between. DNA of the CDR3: TGTGCCAGCAGATTTCTGTTAGCTGAGCAGTTCTTC. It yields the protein CASRFLLAEQFF.

CDR3 in amino acids: CATSRDPLTGGTEAFF. The CDR3 nucleotides are TGTGCCACCAGCAGAGATCCCCTCACAGGGGGCACTGAAGCTTTCTTT. The gene calls are TRBV15 and TRBJ1-1, with 8 bases matching TRBD1. Germline values: CDR1 LNHNV, CDR2 YYDKDF (reference sequence). Unmatched junction bases numbered 7, after V lost 0 bases and J lost 4 bases. The CDR3 spans 16 residues.

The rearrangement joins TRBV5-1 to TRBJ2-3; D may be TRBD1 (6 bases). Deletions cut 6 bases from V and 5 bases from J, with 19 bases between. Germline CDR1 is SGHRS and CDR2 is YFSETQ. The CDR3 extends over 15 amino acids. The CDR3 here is CASTGTGKVGDTQYF. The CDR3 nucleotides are TGCGCCAGCACAGGTACAGGGAAGGTCGGAGATACGCAGTATTTT.

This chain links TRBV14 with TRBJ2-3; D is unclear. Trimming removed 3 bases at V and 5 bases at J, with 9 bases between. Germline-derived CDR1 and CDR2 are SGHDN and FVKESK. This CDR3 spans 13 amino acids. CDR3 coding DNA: TGTGCCAGCAGCCATCCCCCGCGAGATACGCAGTATTTT. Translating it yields CASSHPPRDTQYF. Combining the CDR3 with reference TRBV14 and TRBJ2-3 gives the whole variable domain EAGVTQFPSHSVIEKGQTVTLRCDPISGHDNLYWYRRVMGKEIKFLLHFVKESKQDESGMPNNRFLAERTGGTYSTLKVQPAELEDSGVYFCASSHPPRDTQYFGPGTRLTVL.

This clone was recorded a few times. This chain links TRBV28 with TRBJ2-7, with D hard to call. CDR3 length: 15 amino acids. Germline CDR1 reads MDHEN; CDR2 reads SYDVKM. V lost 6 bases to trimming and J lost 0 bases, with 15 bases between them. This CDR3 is CASRRDVTFSYEQYF. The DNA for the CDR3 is TGTGCCAGCAGAAGAGACGTAACCTTCTCCTACGAGCAGTACTTC.

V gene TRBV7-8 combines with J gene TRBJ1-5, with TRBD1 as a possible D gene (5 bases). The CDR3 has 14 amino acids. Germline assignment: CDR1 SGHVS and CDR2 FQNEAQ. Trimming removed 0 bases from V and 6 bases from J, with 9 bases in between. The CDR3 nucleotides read TGTGCCAGCAGCTTAGCGTGGGGGACTCAGCCCCAGCATTTT. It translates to CASSLAWGTQPQHF.

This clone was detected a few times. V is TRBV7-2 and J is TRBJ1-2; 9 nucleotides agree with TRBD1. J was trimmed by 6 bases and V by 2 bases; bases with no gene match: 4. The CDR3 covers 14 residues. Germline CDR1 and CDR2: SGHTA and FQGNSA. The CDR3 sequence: CASSLNRQGDGYTF. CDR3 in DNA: TGTGCCAGCAGCTTAAATCGACAGGGGGATGGCTACACCTTC. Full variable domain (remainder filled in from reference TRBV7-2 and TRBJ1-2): GAGVSQSPSNKVTEKGKDVELRCDPISGHTALYWYRQSLGQGLEFLIYFQGNSAPDKSGLPSDRFSAERTGGSVSTLTIQRTQQEDSAVYLCASSLNRQGDGYTFGSGTRLTVV.

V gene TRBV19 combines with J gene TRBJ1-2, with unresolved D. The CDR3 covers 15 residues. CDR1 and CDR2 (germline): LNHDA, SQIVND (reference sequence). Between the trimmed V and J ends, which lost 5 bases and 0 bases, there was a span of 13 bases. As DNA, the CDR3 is TGTGCCAGTAGTTCGCGCGGCGAAGCTAACTATGGCTACACCTTC. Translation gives CASSSRGEANYGYTF. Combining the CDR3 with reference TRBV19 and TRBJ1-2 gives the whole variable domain DGGITQSPKYLFRKEGQNVTLSCEQNLNHDAMYWYRQDPGQGLRLIYYSQIVNDFQKGDIAEGYSVSREKKESFPLTVTSAQKNPTAFYLCASSSRGEANYGYTFGSGTRLTVV.

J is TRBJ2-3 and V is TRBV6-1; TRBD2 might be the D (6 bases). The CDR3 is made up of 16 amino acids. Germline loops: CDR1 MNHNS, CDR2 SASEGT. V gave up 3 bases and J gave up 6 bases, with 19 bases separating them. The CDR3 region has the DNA TGTGCCAGCAGTGATATACGCGGAGCGGGTTACGATACGCAGTATTTT. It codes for CASSDIRGAGYDTQYF.

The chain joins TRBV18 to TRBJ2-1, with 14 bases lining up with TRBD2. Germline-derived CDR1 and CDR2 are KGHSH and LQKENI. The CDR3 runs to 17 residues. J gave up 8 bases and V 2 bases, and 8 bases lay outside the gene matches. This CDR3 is CASSPSRGLAGVYEQFF. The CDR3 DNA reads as TGTGCCAGCTCACCATCGAGGGGACTAGCGGGAGTATATGAGCAGTTCTTC.